These T cell receptor beta chains were read from a single sample in a study of cytomegalovirus exposure and HLA in healthy donors. Clones were read by immunoSEQ multiplex PCR, and TCRdb kept only the in-frame ones, dropping some. The data contain 95,000 or so clones, around 81% of them seen just once; the ten biggest clones take up less than 4.5%. Source material: PBMCs. Every receptor here comes from a woman in her 70s in good health and CMV-seropositive. The CDR3 runs from the conserved cysteine through the conserved F or W. Each record gives: V gene, CDR3 length, clone size, D gene, J gene, CDR3 DNA, CDR3 protein. D genes are given only for firm matches. Clone size is not always given. Where it is, it says once, few, many or a class for expanded clones.

V: TRBV28; length: 13; size: .; D: .; J: TRBJ2-7; DNA: TGTGCCAGCAGTTTAGACAGGTTTCACGAGCAGTACTTC; CDR3: CASSLDRFHEQYF
V: TRBV25-1; length: 17; size: .; D: TRBD2; J: TRBJ2-2; DNA: TGTGCCAGCAGTGAAGAGACTAGCGGGGGGAACACCGGGGAGCTGTTTTTT; CDR3: CASSEETSGGNTGELFF
V: TRBV10-2; length: 12; size: .; D: .; J: TRBJ1-1; DNA: TGCGCCAGCAGTGCAGCGGCAGGCCCAAAACACTTT; CDR3: CASSAAAGPKHF
V: TRBV9; length: 14; size: .; D: .; J: TRBJ2-1; DNA: TGTGCCAGCAGCGTAGTCTCCCTCGCGGGCGAGCAGTTCTTC; CDR3: CASSVVSLAGEQFF
V: TRBV29-1; length: 12; size: few; D: .; J: TRBJ2-3; DNA: TGCAGCGCCCTCTTCCCTTCGGATACGCAGTATTTT; CDR3: CSALFPSDTQYF
V: TRBV18; length: 16; size: .; D: TRBD1; J: TRBJ1-4; DNA: TGTGCCAGCTCACTGTCCGCAGGGACAGGGGGAGAAAAACTGTTTTTT; CDR3: CASSLSAGTGGEKLFF
V: TRBV27; length: 15; size: .; D: .; J: TRBJ2-1; DNA: TGTGCCAGCAGTCTGCGACTAGGTCGGGGCAATGAGCAGTTCTTC; CDR3: CASSLRLGRGNEQFF
V: TRBV18; length: 16; size: .; D: TRBD1; J: TRBJ2-7; DNA: TGTGCCAGCTCACCCGAAGGACAGGGTAGCTCCTACGAGCAGTACTTC; CDR3: CASSPEGQGSSYEQYF
V: TRBV2; length: 16; size: once; D: TRBD2; J: TRBJ2-2; DNA: TGTGCCAGCAGAAGACTAGCGGGAGAAGTAACCGGGGAGCTGTTTTTT; CDR3: CASRRLAGEVTGELFF
V: TRBV28; length: 16; size: .; D: .; J: TRBJ1-5; DNA: TGTGCCAGCAATCGCAGCGGGGGAAGGTCCAATCAGCCCCAGCATTTT; CDR3: CASNRSGGRSNQPQHF
V: TRBV28; length: 14; size: .; D: TRBD1; J: TRBJ1-3; DNA: TGTGCCGCGACACCCCCGGGACAGCGAAACACCATATATTTT; CDR3: CAATPPGQRNTIYF
V: TRBV25-1; length: 15; size: .; D: .; J: TRBJ2-2; DNA: TGTGCCAGCAGGGGGGGTTTTACGAACACCGGGGAGCTGTTTTTT; CDR3: CASRGGFTNTGELFF
V: TRBV5-1; length: 13; size: once; D: .; J: TRBJ2-7; DNA: TGCGCCAGCAGCCCCGGACAAACCTACGAGCAGTACTTC; CDR3: CASSPGQTYEQYF
V: TRBV5-1; length: 15; size: .; D: TRBD1; J: TRBJ2-7; DNA: TGCGCCAGCAGCCCGGGGACAGGACAACCCTACGAGCAGTACTTC; CDR3: CASSPGTGQPYEQYF
V: TRBV11-2; length: 12; size: .; D: .; J: TRBJ2-7; DNA: TGTGCCAGCAGCCTGACGGCGGTAGAGCAGTACTTC; CDR3: CASSLTAVEQYF
V: TRBV11-2; length: 17; size: .; D: .; J: TRBJ2-1; DNA: TGTGCCAGCAGCTTGGAATTTCAGGGGAGTCTTTACAATGAGCAGTTCTTC; CDR3: CASSLEFQGSLYNEQFF
V: TRBV9; length: 18; size: .; D: .; J: TRBJ2-5; DNA: TGTGCCAGCAGCGTAGGGGGCCTATTCCGGGACTTTAAAGAGACCCAGTACTTC; CDR3: CASSVGGLFRDFKETQYF
V: TRBV18; length: 15; size: few; D: TRBD1; J: TRBJ2-3; DNA: TGTGCCAGCTCACAGACAGGGGGCCGCACAGATACGCAGTATTTT; CDR3: CASSQTGGRTDTQYF
V: TRBV30; length: 13; size: once; D: .; J: TRBJ1-2; DNA: TGTGCCTGGAGTACCAAGTTTGGGCGAGGCTACACCTTC; CDR3: CAWSTKFGRGYTF
V: TRBV28; length: 15; size: .; D: .; J: TRBJ1-5; DNA: TGTGCCAGCAACATCGGGGGGGCTGACAATCAGCCCCAGCATTTT; CDR3: CASNIGGADNQPQHF
V: TRBV30; length: 14; size: .; D: .; J: TRBJ1-5; DNA: TGTGCCTGGAGTGTGGGGCAGGGTGAACAGCCCCAGCATTTT; CDR3: CAWSVGQGEQPQHF
V: TRBV7-9; length: 12; size: .; D: .; J: TRBJ1-1; DNA: TGTTCCAGCAGTTCCCAGGGGTCTGAAGCTTTCTTT; CDR3: CSSSSQGSEAFF
V: TRBV28; length: 13; size: .; D: .; J: TRBJ1-4; DNA: TGTGCCAGCAGGGACAGCAATAATGAAAAACTGTTTTTT; CDR3: CASRDSNNEKLFF
V: TRBV5-1; length: 17; size: .; D: TRBD1; J: TRBJ2-5; DNA: TGCGCCAGCAGCCGGTTCCCGGGACAGGGGTTTCAAGAGACCCAGTACTTC; CDR3: CASSRFPGQGFQETQYF
V: TRBV5-4; length: 19; size: .; D: TRBD2; J: TRBJ2-3; DNA: TGTGCCAGCAGCTCTACAACTATAATCCTAGCGGGAAGGGGTGATACGCAGTATTTT; CDR3: CASSSTTIILAGRGDTQYF
V: TRBV5-4; length: 14; size: .; D: TRBD2; J: TRBJ2-3; DNA: TGTGCCAGCAACAAGGGAGGGGCGCAAGATACGCAGTATTTT; CDR3: CASNKGGAQDTQYF
V: TRBV5-1; length: 15; size: .; D: .; J: TRBJ2-1; DNA: TGCGCCAGCAGCCGACCCGGGACTGGAGTCAATGAGCAGTTCTTC; CDR3: CASSRPGTGVNEQFF
V: TRBV5-5; length: 16; size: .; D: .; J: TRBJ1-1; DNA: TGTGCCAGCAGTTCCCGGGCCGGGACAACCCTCACAGAAGCTTTCTTT; CDR3: CASSSRAGTTLTEAFF
V: TRBV11-3; length: 14; size: .; D: .; J: TRBJ2-3; DNA: TGTGCCAGCAGCTTAGGGCGGGACCCAGATACGCAGTATTTT; CDR3: CASSLGRDPDTQYF
V: TRBV9; length: 17; size: .; D: TRBD1; J: TRBJ2-7; DNA: TGTGCCAGCAGCAATCCTCAGTTCGACAGGGGTGGGTACGAGCAGTACTTC; CDR3: CASSNPQFDRGGYEQYF
V: TRBV7-2; length: 17; size: .; D: TRBD2; J: TRBJ2-2; DNA: TGTGCCAGCAGCTCCCCCGGGGGGGGAGCGAACACCGGGGAGCTGTTTTTT; CDR3: CASSSPGGGANTGELFF
V: TRBV7-3; length: 14; size: .; D: .; J: TRBJ2-1; DNA: TGTGCCAGCAGCCTACTTGTTAACTACAATGAGCAGTTCTTC; CDR3: CASSLLVNYNEQFF
V: TRBV14; length: 16; size: .; D: TRBD1; J: TRBJ2-4; DNA: TGTGCCAGCAGCCTTGGGACAGGGGTGGCACAAAACATTCAGTACTTC; CDR3: CASSLGTGVAQNIQYF
V: TRBV18; length: 15; size: .; D: TRBD1; J: TRBJ2-1; DNA: TGTGCCAGCTCACCACGCGGGACAGGGGATAATGAGCAGTTCTTC; CDR3: CASSPRGTGDNEQFF
V: TRBV7-9; length: 15; size: .; D: .; J: TRBJ2-3; DNA: TGTGCCAGCAGCCAAAATAGCGGAGGGGCAGATACGCAGTATTTT; CDR3: CASSQNSGGADTQYF
V: TRBV2; length: 14; size: .; D: .; J: TRBJ1-1; DNA: TGTGCCAGCAGTGTAAGACAGGTGGGACCAGAAGCTTTCTTT; CDR3: CASSVRQVGPEAFF
V: TRBV11-2; length: 13; size: .; D: .; J: TRBJ1-5; DNA: TGTGCCAGCAGCGCTGACCGGGGACAGCCCCAGCATTTT; CDR3: CASSADRGQPQHF
V: TRBV28; length: 15; size: .; D: .; J: TRBJ1-2; DNA: TGTGCCAGCAGTTTATCGGAGGGGCGTGTAAATGGCTACACCTTC; CDR3: CASSLSEGRVNGYTF
V: TRBV6-5; length: 15; size: .; D: TRBD2; J: TRBJ2-5; DNA: TGTGCCAGCAGTTCCGGGACTAGCGGGAGAGAGACCCAGTACTTC; CDR3: CASSSGTSGRETQYF
V: TRBV7-2; length: 14; size: .; D: .; J: TRBJ1-1; DNA: TGTGCCAGCAGCCCCCAGGCCGTAAACACTGAAGCTTTCTTT; CDR3: CASSPQAVNTEAFF
V: TRBV21-1; length: 16; size: .; D: .; J: TRBJ2-2; DNA: TGTGCCAGCCCCCGACTAGCGGGAGGTGGCACCGGGGAGCTGTTTTTT; CDR3: CASPRLAGGGTGELFF
V: TRBV5-1; length: 13; size: .; D: .; J: TRBJ2-5; DNA: TGCGCCAGCAGCTCCCCGGGCCAAGAGACCCAGTACTTC; CDR3: CASSSPGQETQYF
V: TRBV7-9; length: 12; size: .; D: .; J: TRBJ1-4; DNA: TGTTCCAGCAGCTTATCTAGGGAAAAACTGTTTTTT; CDR3: CSSSLSREKLFF
V: TRBV5-5; length: 16; size: .; D: .; J: TRBJ1-3; DNA: TGTGCCAGCACCGACGGGAGGATGCTCTCTGGAAACACCATATATTTT; CDR3: CASTDGRMLSGNTIYF